Reported below is one TCR beta chain. The antigen is unknown. This entry comes from a study of cytomegalovirus exposure and HLA in healthy donors. Turning to the study itself: Assignment to the Caucasian-associated ancestry cluster applied to more than 75% of the 350 to 500 genotyped donors. Points from the study as a whole: According to a later analysis, donors in an Asian-associated ancestry cluster reportedly had fewer N-insertions than the approximately 730-donor mean.

Amplification used 60 Vbeta primers and 13 Jbeta primers. Assay used: immunoSEQ multiplex PCR; TCRdb lists only in-frame clones, some missing. The sample includes 100,000 to 150,000 clones, about 10% of them seen just once. The germline CDR1 and CDR2 sequences are WNHNN and SYGVQD (reference sequence). Losses at the gene ends were 6 bases for V and 7 bases for J; bases not matched to a gene: 9. This CDR3 spans 14 amino acids. The chain employs TRBV10-1 and TRBJ1-5; 7 bases match TRBD1. The TCR originated in a woman between 18 and 29 years old in good health and CMV-seropositive. Sequenced sample: PBMCs. DNA for the CDR3: TGCGCCAGCAGCCCTACAGGGGTTATGCAGCCCCAGCATTTT. Amino acid sequence: CASSPTGVMQPQHF.